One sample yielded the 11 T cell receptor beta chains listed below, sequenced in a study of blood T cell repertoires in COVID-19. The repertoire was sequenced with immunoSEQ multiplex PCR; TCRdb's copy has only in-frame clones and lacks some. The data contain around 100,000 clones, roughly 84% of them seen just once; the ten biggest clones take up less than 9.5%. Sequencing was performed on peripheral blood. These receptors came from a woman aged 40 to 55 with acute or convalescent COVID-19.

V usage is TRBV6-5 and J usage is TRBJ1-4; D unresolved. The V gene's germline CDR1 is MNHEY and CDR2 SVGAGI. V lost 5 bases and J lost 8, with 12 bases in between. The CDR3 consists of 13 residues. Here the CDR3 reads CASSNRAKEKLFF. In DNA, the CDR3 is TGTGCCAGCAGTAACCGAGCGAAGGAAAAACTGTTTTTT.

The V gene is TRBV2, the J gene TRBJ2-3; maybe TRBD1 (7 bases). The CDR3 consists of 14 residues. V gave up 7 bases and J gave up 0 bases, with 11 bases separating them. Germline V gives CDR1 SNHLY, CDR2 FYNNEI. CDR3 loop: CASIQGGSTDTQYF. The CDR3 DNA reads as TGTGCCAGCATCCAGGGGGGTAGCACAGATACGCAGTATTTT.

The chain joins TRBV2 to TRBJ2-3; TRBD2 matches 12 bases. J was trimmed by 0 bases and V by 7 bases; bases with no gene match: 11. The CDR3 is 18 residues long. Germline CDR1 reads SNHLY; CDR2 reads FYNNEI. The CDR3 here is CASTHGLAGRLSTDTQYF. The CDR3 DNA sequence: TGTGCCAGCACCCACGGACTAGCGGGGCGACTTAGCACAGATACGCAGTATTTT.

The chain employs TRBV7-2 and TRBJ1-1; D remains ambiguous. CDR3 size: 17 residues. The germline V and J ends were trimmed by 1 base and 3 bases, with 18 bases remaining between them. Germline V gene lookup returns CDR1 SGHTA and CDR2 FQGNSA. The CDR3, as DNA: TGTGCCAGCAGCTTAGTGGAGATCGGGAGTGGGCACACTGAAGCTTTCTTT. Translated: CASSLVEIGSGHTEAFF.

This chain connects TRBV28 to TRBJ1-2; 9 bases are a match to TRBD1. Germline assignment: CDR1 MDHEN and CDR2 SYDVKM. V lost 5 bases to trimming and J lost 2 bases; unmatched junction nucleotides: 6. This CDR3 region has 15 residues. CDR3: CASSPRDRGNYGYTF. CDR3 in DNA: TGTGCCAGCAGTCCGAGAGACAGGGGGAACTATGGCTACACCTTC.

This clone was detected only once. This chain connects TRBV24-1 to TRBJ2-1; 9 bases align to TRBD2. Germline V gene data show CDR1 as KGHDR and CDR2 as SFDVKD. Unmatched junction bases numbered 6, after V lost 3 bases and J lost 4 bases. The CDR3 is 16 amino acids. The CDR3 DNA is TGTGCCACCAGTGATCCTAGCGGGGACCGATACAATGAGCAGTTCTTC. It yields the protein CATSDPSGDRYNEQFF.

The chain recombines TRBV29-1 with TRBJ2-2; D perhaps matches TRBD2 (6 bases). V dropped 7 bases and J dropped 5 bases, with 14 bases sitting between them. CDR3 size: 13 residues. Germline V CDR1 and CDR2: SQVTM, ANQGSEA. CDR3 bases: TGCAGCGCCCTCGTGGGGGGAACCGGGGAGCTGTTTTTT. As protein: CSALVGGTGELFF.

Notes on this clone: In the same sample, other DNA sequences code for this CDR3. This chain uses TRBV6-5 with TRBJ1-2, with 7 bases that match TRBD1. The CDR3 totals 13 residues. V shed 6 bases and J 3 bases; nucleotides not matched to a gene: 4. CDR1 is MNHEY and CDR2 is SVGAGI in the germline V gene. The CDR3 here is CASSPTGDYGYTF. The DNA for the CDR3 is TGTGCCAGCAGCCCCACAGGGGACTATGGCTACACCTTC.

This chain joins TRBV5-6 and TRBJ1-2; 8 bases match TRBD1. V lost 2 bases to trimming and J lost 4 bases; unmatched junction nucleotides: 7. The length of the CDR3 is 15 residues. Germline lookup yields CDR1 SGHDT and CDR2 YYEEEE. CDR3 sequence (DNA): TGTGCCAGCAGCTTTGGGACAGGAGTTGCCTATGGCTACACCTTC. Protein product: CASSFGTGVAYGYTF.

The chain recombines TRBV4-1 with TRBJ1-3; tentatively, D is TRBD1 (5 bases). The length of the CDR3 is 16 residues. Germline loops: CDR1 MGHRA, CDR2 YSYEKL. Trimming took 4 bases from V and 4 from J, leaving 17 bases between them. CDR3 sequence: CASSPLGRGSGNTIYF. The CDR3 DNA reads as TGCGCCAGCAGCCCCCTCGGAAGGGGATCAGGAAACACCATATATTTT.

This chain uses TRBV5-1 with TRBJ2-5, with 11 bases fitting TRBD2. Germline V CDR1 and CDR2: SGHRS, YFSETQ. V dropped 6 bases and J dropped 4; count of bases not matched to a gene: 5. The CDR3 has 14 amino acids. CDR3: CASNLAGGTETQYF. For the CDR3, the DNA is TGCGCCAGCAATCTAGCGGGGGGCACAGAGACCCAGTACTTC.